Reported below is one TCR beta chain. These data come from a study of control samples from healthy donors and cancer patients. Trimming pared 2 bases from V and 1 base from J, leaving 14 bases between. Germline V CDR1 and CDR2: MNHNS, SASEGT. This CDR3 has 16 residues. Produced via immunoSEQ multiplex PCR; TCRdb's table is partial and in-frame only. Of approximately 150,000 clones listed, 80% to 95% are singletons. The sequencing sample was made of blood. The clonotype originates from a man aged 18 to 35 in good health. This chain joins TRBV6-1 and TRBJ1-1; D unresolved. Here the CDR3 reads CASSENIWLQNTEAFF. In nucleotides, the CDR3 is TGTGCCAGCAGTGAAAATATTTGGCTGCAGAACACTGAAGCTTTCTTT.